The entry below gives a single T cell receptor (beta chain) sequence along with its context. The antigen remains undetermined. This sample stems from a study of cytomegalovirus exposure and HLA in healthy donors. The PCR ran on 60 Vbeta and 13 Jbeta primers. The method was immunoSEQ multiplex PCR; TCRdb's version includes in-frame clones alone and lacks a portion of them. The sample holds some 130,000 clones, 70% to 85% seen once. Findings and limits, study-wide: Reportedly, cytomegalovirus status was diagnosed with high sensitivity and specificity. In a later analysis, HLA-associated TCR beta chains were more clonally expanded than equally common others. According to a later analysis, donors in an Asian-associated ancestry cluster reportedly had fewer N-insertions than the roughly 640-donor mean.

V was clipped by 10 bases and J by 5 bases; unmatched bases: 9. Germline-derived CDR1 and CDR2 are MNHNS and SASEGT. This CDR3 region has 14 residues. Sequenced: PBMCs. V and J are TRBV6-1 and TRBJ2-2; 8 bases are a match to TRBD1. This receptor was taken from a male donor in good health and CMV-seropositive. CDR3 nucleotides: TGTGCCACGACAGGGGTGGGTAGGACCGGGGAGCTGTTTTTT. This gives the protein CATTGVGRTGELFF.